This record concerns one T cell receptor (beta chain) sequence. CDR1 and CDR2 from the germline V gene are PRHDT and FYEKMQ (reference sequence). The CDR3 has 14 amino acids. V was pared by 5 bases and J by 3 bases, with 14 bases between. Assay used: immunoSEQ multiplex PCR; TCRdb lists only in-frame clones, some missing. The top ten clones hold approximately 3.3% of a sample with some 70,000 clones, roughly nine tenths of them seen once. This sample stems from a study of T cell changes during pregnancy in multiple sclerosis. The clonotype comes from a female donor with multiple sclerosis, enrolled in a pregnancy study. The chain joins TRBV13 to TRBJ2-7, with D tentatively TRBD1 (5 bases). Material: peripheral blood, obtained before pregnancy. The CDR3 nucleotides read TGTGCCAGCAGCCCAAGGACAACTAACTACGAGCAGTACTTC. It translates to CASSPRTTNYEQYF.